Presented here are 9 T cell receptor beta chains from one specimen sequenced in a study of cytomegalovirus exposure and HLA in healthy donors. 13 Jbeta primers and 60 Vbeta primers were used for the PCR. Some clones are missing from TCRdb's copy, which holds only in-frame ones; the method was immunoSEQ multiplex PCR. The sample has under 150,000 clones; about 68% are singletons. Input material: PBMCs. Receptor source: a middle-aged woman in good health and CMV-seropositive.

This rearrangement joins TRBV6-1 to TRBJ2-1, with TRBD2 identical over 11 bases. The CDR3 runs to 19 residues. The junction had 9 bases not matched to a gene; V was cut back by 0 bases and J by 2 bases. From germline, CDR1 is MNHNS and CDR2 SASEGT. This CDR3 is CASSEARLAGGLTYNEQFF. CDR3 DNA: TGTGCCAGCAGTGAAGCACGGCTAGCGGGAGGCCTGACCTACAATGAGCAGTTCTTC.

The chain employs TRBV5-4 and TRBJ2-7; a weak D match, TRBD1 (6 bases). CDR1 is SGHNT and CDR2 is YYREEE in the germline V gene (reference sequence). The ends were cut back, 2 bases at V and 0 bases at J, with 9 bases in the middle. The length of the CDR3 is 14 residues. For the CDR3, the DNA is TGTGCCAGCAGCTTCGAGACAGGCTCCTACGAGCAGTACTTC. Translation gives CASSFETGSYEQYF.

CDR3 region: CASSVTPSSYNEQFF. As DNA, the CDR3 is TGTGCCAGCAGCGTAACCCCGAGCTCCTACAATGAGCAGTTCTTC. This chain joins TRBV9 and TRBJ2-1, with D uncertain. With 1 base removed from V and 0 bases from J, the gap between germline ends came to 8 bases. CDR3 length equals 15 residues. Germline V gene data show CDR1 as SGDLS and CDR2 as YYNGEE.

The chain employs TRBV6-1 and TRBJ2-2, with 10 bases identical to TRBD1. Per germline, CDR1 MNHNS and CDR2 SASEGT. V shed 4 bases and J 5 bases; nucleotides not matched to a gene: 4. This CDR3 contains 15 residues. The chain's CDR3 is CASSVRDRGTGELFF. The DNA of the CDR3 is TGTGCCAGCAGTGTCCGGGACAGGGGTACCGGGGAGCTGTTTTTT.

The chain couples TRBV6-5 to TRBJ1-2; possibly TRBD1 for D (5 bases). V was clipped by 5 bases and J by 4 bases, with 14 bases between them. Germline CDR1 MNHEY, CDR2 SVGAGI. The CDR3 consists of 14 residues. CDR3: CASSPRGGLYGYTF. CDR3 DNA sequence: TGTGCCAGCAGTCCAAGGGGAGGGCTCTATGGCTACACCTTC.

In DNA, the CDR3 is TGCGCCAGCAGCTTGGTTGGGGGGGGTGGCACTGAAGCTTTCTTT. This gives the protein CASSLVGGGGTEAFF. The chain carries TRBV5-1 and TRBJ1-1, with a tentative D call TRBD1 (5 bases). CDR3 size: 15 residues. Between the trimmed V and J ends, which lost 0 bases and 4 bases, there was a span of 13 bases. Germline CDR1 SGHRS, CDR2 YFSETQ. The whole variable domain, remainder taken from reference TRBV5-1 and TRBJ1-1, is KAGVTQTPRYLIKTRGQQVTLSCSPISGHRSVSWYQQTPGQGLQFLFEYFSETQRNKGNFPGRFSGRQFSNSRSEMNVSTLELGDSALYLCASSLVGGGGTEAFFGQGTRLTVV.

The V and J genes are TRBV6-1 and TRBJ1-3; the match to TRBD1 covers 9 bases. The trim removed 3 bases at V and 4 bases at J, leaving 4 bases unmatched. The CDR3 extends over 15 amino acids. Germline V lookup: CDR1 MNHNS, CDR2 SASEGT. CDR3 sequence (DNA): TGTGCCAGCAGTGACGACAGGGGGATCGGAAACACCATATATTTT. It encodes CASSDDRGIGNTIYF.

This chain uses TRBV7-2 with TRBJ2-5; D gene ambiguous. V lost 2 bases and J lost 4, with 8 bases in between. Germline V gene sequence: CDR1 SGHTA, CDR2 FQGNSA. The CDR3 sequence is 13 residues long. The CDR3 nucleotides read TGTGCCAGCAGCTTAACGCGCTTAGAGACCCAGTACTTC. This translates into CASSLTRLETQYF.

The chain joins TRBV6-5 to TRBJ1-6; perhaps TRBD1 as D (5 bases). The CDR3 totals 16 residues. Germline V CDR1 and CDR2: MNHEY, SVGAGI. V lost 2 bases and J lost 7, with 15 bases in between. CDR3 bases: TGTGCCAGCAGTTACGGGGCGAGACAGAGAAATTCACCCCTCCACTTT. This encodes CASSYGARQRNSPLHF.